This is a list of T cell receptor beta chains from one sample in a study of blood T cell repertoires in COVID-19. Measured with immunoSEQ multiplex PCR; TCRdb has only the in-frame clones, and not every one. The sample includes under 400,000 clones, roughly 86% of them seen just once. The source material was PBMCs or T cells enriched from blood (not recorded which). Receptors were obtained from a man aged 35 to 55 in a cohort exposed to, infected with or recovered from COVID-19 (not recorded which). Both conserved end residues are part of each CDR3.

V gene	J gene	CDR3 protein
TRBV28	TRBJ2-7	CASRLQGAQDEQYF
TRBV7-2	TRBJ1-2	CASSPSTGNGYTF
TRBV5-5	TRBJ1-4	CASRPPTGGSEKLFF
TRBV7-2	TRBJ2-3	CASSLEGLATVGQYF
TRBV25-1	TRBJ2-1	CASSLRGEQFF
TRBV15	TRBJ2-2	CATSRGLTGELFF
TRBV27	TRBJ1-2	CASKEWKGYTF
TRBV5-1	TRBJ1-5	CASNRVEGGRRSHQPQHF
TRBV6-5	TRBJ2-7	CASSPSGRAGSEQYF
TRBV19	TRBJ1-5	CASRQEGLRDSNQPQHF
TRBV30	TRBJ1-2	CAWRRRETLGGEVHGYTF
TRBV30	TRBJ2-7	CAWSYAREQYF
TRBV10-2	TRBJ1-2	CASRAGLYGYTF
TRBV5-1	TRBJ2-1	CASSLELAGRNEQFF
TRBV6-5	TRBJ1-1	CASSYSDRASSTEAFF
TRBV2	TRBJ1-5	CASSKDRGTQPQHF
TRBV3-1/TRBV3-2	TRBJ2-2	CASSQGQNTGELFF
TRBV6-2/TRBV6-3	TRBJ2-7	CASSPGLAGVLSYEQYF
TRBV30	TRBJ1-1	CAWSLRTGNTEAFF
TRBV18	TRBJ2-7	CASSPPSGAVEQYF
TRBV2	TRBJ2-3	CASKRAGGFEDTQYF
TRBV7-2	TRBJ2-2	CASSSFYAELFF
TRBV11-2	TRBJ1-6	CASSSHRGNSPLHF
TRBV28	TRBJ1-6	CASMETGDNSPLHF
TRBV6-5	TRBJ1-4	CASRRIGTPNEKLFF
TRBV7-9	TRBJ1-2	CASSFFGNYGYTF
TRBV19	TRBJ1-5	CASSRGTRGSNQPQHF
TRBV7-3	TRBJ1-2	CASSLGANNYGYTF
TRBV6-2/TRBV6-3	TRBJ2-1	CASSFNYDNEQFF
TRBV7-6	TRBJ2-7	CASSRIRSGTSLYIRSYEQYF
TRBV18	TRBJ1-2	CASSPGRTNYGYTF